Shown below are 22 T cell receptor beta chains from a single sample sequenced in a study of T cells after yellow fever vaccination. TCRdb reprocessed the 5' RACE reads with MiXCR, giving one entry per CDR3 protein. This repertoire shows about 68,000 distinct CDR3 sequences, approximately 7% found once; its top ten account for roughly 35%. Specimen: CD8+ T cells sorted from PBMCs, collected roughly 46 days after the first yellow fever vaccination. The receptors derive from a man between 18 and 29 years old who received the YFV17D yellow fever vaccine.

V usage is TRBV9 and J usage is TRBJ2-7, with 9 nucleotides matching TRBD1. Germline assignment: CDR1 SGDLS and CDR2 YYNGEE. V was clipped by 4 bases and J by 4 bases; unmatched bases: 9. The CDR3 spans 15 residues. DNA of the CDR3: TGTGCCAGCAGCCAGGGAGGACAGGGGTTTTACGAGCAGTACTTC. It encodes CASSQGGQGFYEQYF. The whole variable domain, remainder taken from reference TRBV9 and TRBJ2-7, is DSGVTQTPKHLITATGQRVTLRCSPRSGDLSVYWYQQSLDQGLQFLIQYYNGEERAKGNILERFSAQQFPDLHSELNLSSLELGDSALYFCASSQGGQGFYEQYFGPGTRLTVT.

Only a few counts were recorded for this clonotype. V gene TRBV7-3 combines with J gene TRBJ1-1; D unclear. Per germline, CDR1 SGHTA and CDR2 FQGTGA. Trimming shortened V by 0 bases and J by 6 bases, and 11 bases separated the two germline ends. The CDR3 has 14 amino acids. The CDR3 DNA reads TGTGCCAGCAGCTTAACGGCCCGACCGGCTGAAGCTTTCTTT. Its protein product is CASSLTARPAEAFF.

Comment on this clonotype: The junction departs from germline at one end; a sequencing error may be responsible. The V call is TRBV7-7, the J call TRBJ2-3, with 7 nucleotides matching TRBD1. From germline, CDR1 is SSHAT and CDR2 FNYEAQ (reference sequence). The CDR3 totals 14 residues. The CDR3 region is CASSLGGRADTQYF. In nucleotides, the CDR3 is TGTGCTAGCAGCTTAGGGGGCAGAGCAGATACGCAGTATTTT.

The sample holds many counts of this clonotype. The chain carries TRBV4-3 and TRBJ2-1; 9 nucleotides agree with TRBD1. CDR1 LGHNA and CDR2 YSLEER come from the germline V gene. This CDR3 contains 15 residues. Trimming removed 4 bases from V and 3 bases from J; junction bases left unmatched: 4. This CDR3 is CASSRTTGGYNEQFF. The DNA of the CDR3 is TGCGCCAGCAGCCGAACGACAGGGGGCTACAATGAGCAGTTCTTC.

This clonotype was observed a handful of times. This chain connects TRBV4-3 to TRBJ1-1, with D uncertain. Trimming took 0 bases from V and 1 from J, leaving 12 bases between them. Germline V gene lookup returns CDR1 LGHNA and CDR2 YSLEER. The CDR3 sequence is 16 residues long. Here the CDR3 DNA reads TGCGCCAGCAGCCAAGATCCTAGGGCGGAGAACACTGAAGCTTTCTTT. Translated, it gives CASSQDPRAENTEAFF.

This clonotype was picked up a small number of times. This rearrangement joins TRBV5-4 to TRBJ1-1; 9 positions agree with TRBD1. The CDR3 has 15 amino acids. After removal of 1 base from V and 3 bases from J, the junction contained 4 bases not matched to a gene. Germline CDR1 SGHNT, CDR2 YYREEE (reference sequence). The CDR3 DNA follows: TGTGCCAGCAGCTTGCCGACAGGGGGGGACACTGAAGCTTTCTTT. Protein product: CASSLPTGGDTEAFF. The whole variable domain, remainder taken from reference TRBV5-4 and TRBJ1-1, is ETGVTQSPTHLIKTRGQQVTLRCSSQSGHNTVSWYQQALGQGPQFIFQYYREEENGRGNFPPRFSGLQFPNYSSELNVNALELDDSALYLCASSLPTGGDTEAFFGQGTRLTVV.

Concerning this clonotype: Being one base from a much bigger clone, this may be a read error. The missing conserved phenylalanine or tryptophan at the end of this CDR3 makes a read error likely. This chain connects TRBV5-6 to TRBJ2-4; 9 bases match TRBD1. Trimming at V came to 0 bases and at J to 9 bases, leaving 4 bases not matched to a gene. Germline CDR1 reads SGHDT; CDR2 reads YYEEEE. The CDR3 is 14 residues long. The CDR3 protein is CASSLGETGGIQYS. The CDR3 nucleotides are TGTGCCAGCAGCTTGGGGGAGACAGGGGGCATTCAGTACTCC.

This clonotype occurred many times. The rearrangement uses TRBV7-2 and TRBJ2-5; D perhaps matches TRBD2 (6 bases). Trimming took off 4 bases at V and 3 bases at J, with 15 bases between the two ends. CDR3 length: 15 amino acids. CDR1 is SGHTA and CDR2 is FQGNSA in the germline V gene. Written as DNA, the CDR3 is TGTGCCAGCAGCTCCCCAGATTCGGGGGAAGAGACCCAGTACTTC. This sequence encodes CASSSPDSGEETQYF.

This clonotype was counted between two and nine times. V usage is TRBV12-3 or TRBV12-4 and J usage is TRBJ2-5; D may be TRBD1 (6 bases). This CDR3 region has 15 residues. The V end was cut by 2 bases, the J end by 3 bases, with 13 bases between. The chain's CDR3 is CASSLISRGKETQYF. The CDR3 nucleotides are TGTGCCAGCAGTTTAATCTCCAGGGGCAAAGAGACCCAGTACTTC.

In this sample, this clonotype turned up many times. The genes are TRBV5-6 and TRBJ2-5; D tentatively fits TRBD1 or TRBD2 (5 bases each). This CDR3 contains 14 residues. Germline lookup yields CDR1 SGHDT and CDR2 YYEEEE. The V end lost 2 bases, the J end lost 4 bases, and 12 bases lay between the germline ends. The CDR3 reads CASSFSAGRETQYF. CDR3 bases: TGTGCCAGCAGCTTTTCTGCAGGGAGAGAGACCCAGTACTTC.

In its sample, this clonotype was seen a few times. The CDR3 region is CASSLGSGGAGTDTQYF. The CDR3, as DNA: TGTGCCAGCAGCTTGGGTAGCGGGGGGGCCGGAACAGATACGCAGTATTTT. The chain recombines TRBV5-4 with TRBJ2-3; TRBD2 matches 11 bases. Per the germline V gene, CDR1 is SGHNT and CDR2 is YYREEE (reference sequence). Trimming at V came to 0 bases and at J to 3 bases, leaving 6 bases not matched to a gene. The CDR3 spans 17 residues.

This clonotype was observed at least ten times. The chain uses TRBV6-2 or TRBV6-3 and TRBJ2-1; TRBD1 might be the D (5 bases). The CDR3 consists of 14 residues. Germline V gene sequence: CDR1 MNHEY, CDR2 SVGEGT. V gave up 0 bases and J gave up 6 bases, with 9 bases separating them. CDR3 protein: CASSYSIQVNEQFF. The CDR3, as DNA: TGTGCCAGCAGTTACTCCATACAGGTCAATGAGCAGTTCTTC.

This clonotype has at least ten counts. The chain joins TRBV5-1 to TRBJ2-1, with TRBD2 matching 10 bases. The junction had 9 bases not matched to a gene; V was cut back by 3 bases and J by 6 bases. The CDR3 consists of 16 residues. Germline V lookup: CDR1 SGHRS, CDR2 YFSETQ. The CDR3 sequence is CASSSGLATGGNEQFF. The CDR3 DNA is TGCGCCAGCAGCTCGGGACTAGCGACGGGTGGCAATGAGCAGTTCTTC.

This clonotype has ten or more counts. The chain combines TRBV20-1 with TRBJ1-2, with D maybe TRBD1 (6 bases). The V end was cut by 5 bases, the J end by 2 bases, with 9 bases between. The CDR3 is 12 residues long. Germline CDR1 DFQATT, CDR2 SNEGSKA (reference sequence). For the CDR3, the DNA is TGCAGTGCTGGACAGACAAACTATGGCTACACCTTC. Translated, it gives CSAGQTNYGYTF.

The rearrangement links TRBV29-1 to TRBJ2-5; D might be TRBD1 (5 bases). CDR1 is SQVTM and CDR2 is ANQGSEA in the germline V gene. Trimming removed 4 bases at V and 1 base at J, with 7 bases between. The CDR3 is 12 residues long. The CDR3, as DNA: TGCAGCGTTGGCAGGGTCCAAGAGACCCAGTACTTC. Translating it yields CSVGRVQETQYF.

The table lists this clonotype with many counts. The rearrangement uses TRBV6-2 or TRBV6-3 and TRBJ2-7; D is possibly TRBD1 or TRBD2 (5 bases each). Trimming stripped 4 bases from V and 2 bases from J, with 9 bases between. This CDR3 is 13 amino acids long. Germline V gene sequence: CDR1 MNHEY, CDR2 SVGEGT. CDR3 sequence (DNA): TGTGCCAGCAGTTGGGACGAGCCCTACGAGCAGTACTTC. It translates to CASSWDEPYEQYF.

This clonotype has at least ten counts. The V gene is TRBV4-2, the J gene TRBJ2-3, with TRBD2 identical over 8 bases. CDR3 length equals 16 residues. Trimming took 0 bases from V and 4 from J; bases not matched to a gene: 6. Germline V gives CDR1 LGHNA, CDR2 YNFKEQ. This CDR3 is CASSQDIGGASDTQYF. For the CDR3, the DNA is TGTGCCAGCAGCCAAGATATCGGGGGGGCTTCAGATACGCAGTATTTT.

This clonotype appeared a few times. The genes are TRBV20-1 and TRBJ2-7; 8 bases are a match to TRBD1. Trimming removed 4 bases from V and 6 bases from J; junction bases left unmatched: 8. Germline CDR1 DFQATT, CDR2 SNEGSKA (reference sequence). CDR3 length: 13 amino acids. The CDR3 region is CSAIWDRRGEQYF. The CDR3 DNA is TGCAGTGCTATCTGGGACAGGAGGGGCGAGCAGTACTTC.

This clonotype has at least ten counts. CDR3 DNA sequence: TGCAGCGTTGATACCGGAGGGGGGGAGACCCAGTACTTC. It translates to CSVDTGGGETQYF. The J gene is TRBJ2-5, the V gene TRBV29-1, with D perhaps assigned TRBD1 or TRBD2 (6 bases each). The CDR3 is 13 residues long. Germline V lookup: CDR1 SQVTM, CDR2 ANQGSEA. Trimming took 3 bases from V and 5 from J, leaving 13 bases between them.

V and J are TRBV5-4 and TRBJ2-3; TRBD2 matches 8 bases. The germline gives CDR1 SGHNT, CDR2 YYREEE (reference sequence). This CDR3 region has 15 residues. The junction had 7 bases not matched to a gene; V was cut back by 5 bases and J by 2 bases. The CDR3 here is CASRRLARATDTQYF. CDR3 bases: TGTGCCAGCAGAAGACTAGCGCGGGCCACAGATACGCAGTATTTT.

This clonotype was recorded at least ten times. J is TRBJ2-1 and V is TRBV7-2; D is ambiguous. This CDR3 is built from 12 residues. Germline CDR1 SGHTA, CDR2 FQGNSA. The V end lost 3 bases, the J end lost 10 bases, and 10 bases lay between the germline ends. For the CDR3, the DNA is TGTGCCAGCAGCTTCGGACGTGTGGAGCAGTTCTTC. Translated, it gives CASSFGRVEQFF.

The J gene is TRBJ2-7, the V gene TRBV29-1; D is undetermined. CDR1 is SQVTM, CDR2 ANQGSEA, per germline. The CDR3 is 12 amino acids. Trimming removed 6 bases at V and 7 bases at J, with 16 bases between. The CDR3 here is CSVDREVGEQYF. The CDR3 DNA is TGCAGCGTGGACCGCGAGGTAGGGGAGCAGTACTTC.